This T cell receptor beta chain was captured by sequencing in a study of T cells after yellow fever vaccination. The study's findings and limits: CD4 and CD8 compartments shared a small share of clonotypes. Reappearing after the booster were most of the clones from primary vaccination (about 96% CD4, approximately 85% CD8).

5'RACE template switching generated TCR cDNA, adding a universal primer site and UMIs. TCRdb reprocessed the 5' RACE reads via MiXCR and lists one record per CDR3 protein. The sample shows some 320,000 distinct CDR3 sequences, about 10% of them seen only once. The CDR3 extends over 14 amino acids. V lost 5 bases, J lost 1 base, and 11 bases lay in between. Germline lookup yields CDR1 SGHAT and CDR2 FQNNGV. Regarding this clonotype: Antigen: not known.

The genes are TRBV11-2 and TRBJ1-1, with D possibly matching TRBD1 (5 bases). The TCR comes from a man aged 18 to 29 who received the YFV17D yellow fever vaccine. The starting material was CD4+ T cells sorted from PBMCs, obtained 45 days after the yellow fever booster vaccination. In nucleotides, the CDR3 is TGTGCCAGCAGCAGAATGACAGAGAACACTGAAGCTTTCTTT. Its protein is CASSRMTENTEAFF.